This T cell receptor (beta chain) is drawn from a study of blood T cells in healthy people across ages. Using a J-beta primer mix together with a sample-barcoded 5' primer, a second PCR was run for roughly 6 to 11 cycles. TCRdb re-derived calls from the 5' RACE reads in MiXCR, one entry per CDR3 protein. The sample has about 1.6 million distinct CDR3 sequences; around 35% are singletons. V was pared by 2 bases and J by 5 bases, with 19 bases between. CDR1 is SGHTA, CDR2 FQGTGA, per germline. The CDR3 covers 17 residues. The chain combines TRBV7-3 with TRBJ1-5; maybe TRBD1 (6 bases). The TCR comes from a woman in her 30s in good health. Sequenced sample: blood. CDR3 nucleotides: TGTGCCAGCAGCTTATTCGTCGCAGGGGACTTCGATCAGCCCCAGCATTTT. As protein: CASSLFVAGDFDQPQHF. The full variable domain, in which reference TRBV7-3 and TRBJ1-5 provide the parts outside the CDR3, is GAGVSQTPSNKVTEKGKYVELRCDPISGHTALYWYRQSLGQGPEFLIYFQGTGAADDSGLPNDRFFAVRPEGSVSTLKIQRTERGDSAVYLCASSLFVAGDFDQPQHFGDGTRLSIL.